Shown below are 26 T cell receptor beta chains from a single sample sequenced in a study of blood T cells in healthy people across ages. The second PCR ran about 6 to 12 cycles with a sample-barcoded 5' primer and J-beta primers. TCRdb ran MiXCR on the 5' RACE reads and lists one entry per CDR3 protein. Of 920,000 or so distinct CDR3 sequences in the sample, 35% to 50% are singletons; the top ten hold 18%. The sequenced sample was blood. Every receptor here comes from a woman aged 55-70 years in good health.

This clonotype was picked up a small number of times. This chain uses TRBV4-2 with TRBJ2-1; D is ambiguous. CDR3 size: 14 residues. The germline CDR1 and CDR2 sequences are LGHNA and YNFKEQ. The V end lost 0 bases, the J end lost 5 bases, and 8 bases lay between the germline ends. Written as DNA, the CDR3 is TGTGCCAGCAGCCAAGATATCCGAGACAATGAGCAGTTCTTC. It codes for CASSQDIRDNEQFF.

This chain links TRBV20-1 with TRBJ2-1, with 7 positions matching TRBD2. The CDR3 loop spans 15 amino acids. In germline, CDR1 is DFQATT, CDR2 SNEGSKA (reference sequence). The CDR3 sequence is CSHTLAEISYNEQFF. CDR3 coding DNA: TGCAGCCATACCCTAGCGGAAATCTCCTACAATGAGCAGTTCTTC.

This chain links TRBV29-1 with TRBJ2-7; D gene ambiguous. Looked up from germline, CDR1 is SQVTM and CDR2 is ANQGSEA. This CDR3 region has 12 residues. V lost 2 bases to trimming and J lost 3 bases, with 8 bases between them. CDR3 protein: CSVEITDYEQYF. The CDR3, as DNA: TGCAGCGTTGAAATTACAGACTACGAGCAGTACTTC.

This clonotype has just a few counts. The J gene is TRBJ2-1, the V gene TRBV5-1; the D gene is possibly TRBD2 (6 bases). Trimming left V 4 bases short and J 8 bases short, with 22 bases between. Germline V gene data show CDR1 as SGHRS and CDR2 as YFSETQ. The CDR3 totals 16 residues. This CDR3 is CASSRAGTSVRDEQFF. The CDR3 DNA sequence: TGCGCCAGCAGCAGGGCCGGGACTTCCGTCAGAGATGAGCAGTTCTTC.

The V and J genes are TRBV10-3 and TRBJ2-1, with TRBD2 matching over 9 bases. The length of the CDR3 is 17 residues. The J segment lost 7 bases and the V segment lost 4 bases, leaving 14 bases of the junction unmatched. Germline V lookup: CDR1 ENHRY, CDR2 SYGVKD. The CDR3: CAISVSVGAGGPNEQFF. The DNA for the CDR3 is TGTGCCATCAGTGTCTCCGTCGGTGCGGGAGGGCCGAATGAGCAGTTCTTC.

The chain is built from TRBV6-2 or TRBV6-3 and TRBJ2-5, with TRBD2 matching 7 bases. The V gene's germline CDR1 is MNHEY and CDR2 SVGEGT. Unmatched junction bases numbered 8, after V lost 6 bases and J lost 4 bases. The CDR3 runs 14 residues. CDR3 nucleotide sequence: TGTGCCAGCAGGGCTAGCGGAGAACGAGAGACCCAGTACTTC. Protein: CASRASGERETQYF.

The V call is TRBV12-3 or TRBV12-4, the J call TRBJ2-7; 7 bases match TRBD2. The CDR3 runs 13 residues. The ends lost 5 bases at V and 11 bases at J; junction bases unmatched: 12. DNA for the CDR3: TGTGCCAGCAGTCGAGCGGGACCCACCGCGAAGTACTTC. This encodes CASSRAGPTAKYF.

In the case of this clonotype: With a much larger clone just one base away, this may be a read error. This chain joins TRBV20-1 and TRBJ2-1; 7 bases align to TRBD2. V shed 7 bases, J shed 12 bases, and the junction held 12 bases outside the gene matches. Per germline, CDR1 DFQATT and CDR2 SNEGSKA (reference sequence). CDR3 length: 12 residues. The CDR3 nucleotides read TGCAGTGTTCGGGGGGTTAGGGACGGGCAGTTCTTC. Protein: CSVRGVRDGQFF.

At least ten counts were recorded for this clonotype. The V call is TRBV29-1, the J call TRBJ2-7, with a weak D call TRBD1 (7 bases). Germline V gene sequence: CDR1 SQVTM, CDR2 ANQGSEA. The CDR3 runs 13 residues. The ends were cut back, 8 bases at V and 6 bases at J, with 20 bases in the middle. The CDR3 spells CSIAGGLQLEQYF. CDR3 sequence (DNA): TGCAGCATAGCAGGGGGACTCCAACTCGAGCAGTACTTC.

This clonotype has only a few counts. The gene calls are TRBV5-1 and TRBJ2-3, with 9 bases aligning to TRBD2. Germline V gene data show CDR1 as SGHRS and CDR2 as YFSETQ. The ends lost 4 bases at V and 2 bases at J; junction bases unmatched: 5. This CDR3 spans 15 amino acids. DNA of the CDR3: TGCGCCAGCAGCAACCTAGCGGGGTCCACAGATACGCAGTATTTT. This sequence encodes CASSNLAGSTDTQYF.

A few counts support this clonotype. The chain links TRBV11-2 to TRBJ2-1; D possibly corresponds to TRBD2 (7 bases). This CDR3 is 15 amino acids long. Trimming left V 0 bases short and J 8 bases short, with 14 bases between. Germline CDR1 reads SGHAT; CDR2 reads FQNNGV. The CDR3 spells CASSLEVSGGYEQFF. The CDR3, as DNA: TGTGCCAGCAGCTTAGAAGTGTCGGGGGGCTATGAGCAGTTCTTC.

This clonotype was seen only a few times. V and J are TRBV6-1 and TRBJ2-1; a possible D gene is TRBD1 (6 bases). The CDR3 loop spans 14 amino acids. The ends were cut back, 5 bases at V and 7 bases at J, with 15 bases in the middle. Germline values: CDR1 MNHNS, CDR2 SASEGT. CDR3 residues: CASSLYSGENEQFF. The CDR3 bases are TGTGCCAGCAGTCTATATTCAGGGGAGAATGAGCAGTTCTTC.

This clonotype was picked up a small number of times. A much larger clone lies one base from this, so it may be a read error. The rearrangement joins TRBV11-2 to TRBJ2-7, with 10 bases identical to TRBD2. The CDR3 extends over 14 amino acids. Germline CDR1 is SGHAT and CDR2 is FQNNGV. V was clipped by 8 bases and J by 6 bases; unmatched bases: 10. CDR3 loop: CASAVTSGICEQYF. CDR3 nucleotide sequence: TGTGCCAGCGCGGTCACTAGCGGGATATGCGAGCAGTACTTC.

The chain employs TRBV4-2 and TRBJ2-5; D might be TRBD1 or TRBD2, each matching 5 bases. Germline V gives CDR1 LGHNA, CDR2 YNFKEQ. Between the trimmed V and J ends, which lost 3 bases and 1 base, there was a span of 12 bases. CDR3 length equals 15 residues. The DNA for the CDR3 is TGTGCCAGCAGCCACACTCGGGACCCCCAAGAGACCCAGTACTTC. This sequence encodes CASSHTRDPQETQYF.

V and J are TRBV28 and TRBJ2-1; D may be TRBD2 (6 bases). Germline values: CDR1 MDHEN, CDR2 SYDVKM. The V and J ends lost 1 base and 7 bases respectively, with 11 bases between them. This CDR3 is 14 amino acids long. CDR3 in amino acids: CASSLFSGSNEQFF. DNA of the CDR3: TGTGCCAGCAGTTTATTTTCCGGGAGTAATGAGCAGTTCTTC.

V usage is TRBV27 and J usage is TRBJ2-5, with TRBD2 matching 13 bases. Germline V CDR1 and CDR2: MNHEY, SMNVEV (reference sequence). The junction had 8 bases not matched to a gene; V was cut back by 0 bases and J by 1 base. This CDR3 spans 19 amino acids. CDR3 in amino acids: CASSLSTSGRILSQETQYF. The CDR3 coding sequence is TGTGCCAGCAGTTTATCGACTAGCGGGAGGATCTTGTCCCAAGAGACCCAGTACTTC.

This clonotype has only a few counts. This CDR3 is CASSKGDRARLAGGPRNNEQFF. The CDR3 DNA reads as TGTGCCAGCAGCAAAGGGGACAGGGCTCGTTTAGCGGGAGGGCCGCGAAACAATGAGCAGTTCTTC. This rearrangement joins TRBV21-1 to TRBJ2-1; TRBD2 was called by the table and not checked on the DNA. TRBV21-1 is recorded as a pseudogene. This CDR3 is built from 22 residues.

This clonotype was counted only a few times. This chain uses TRBV7-9 with TRBJ2-5; D might be TRBD1 or TRBD2, each matching 5 bases. The length of the CDR3 is 15 residues. The germline gives CDR1 SEHNR, CDR2 FQNEAQ (reference sequence). Between the trimmed V and J ends, which lost 5 bases and 2 bases, there was a span of 15 bases. The CDR3 sequence: CASSPGRTAQETQYF. DNA of the CDR3: TGTGCCAGCAGCCCAGGGCGGACTGCTCAAGAGACCCAGTACTTC.

This clonotype was counted a few times. This chain connects TRBV12-3 or TRBV12-4 to TRBJ2-1, with 10 nucleotides matching TRBD1. The length of the CDR3 is 15 residues. V was pared by 7 bases and J by 3 bases, with 6 bases of the junction left unmatched. For the CDR3, the DNA is TGTGCCAGCACCGCCGACAGGGGGCTCTACAATGAGCAGTTCTTC. It encodes CASTADRGLYNEQFF.

The rearrangement joins TRBV20-1 to TRBJ2-4; possibly TRBD2 for D (5 bases). This CDR3 spans 17 amino acids. The V and J ends lost 5 bases and 1 base respectively, with 21 bases between them. Germline assignment: CDR1 DFQATT and CDR2 SNEGSKA (reference sequence). The CDR3 DNA reads as TGCAGTGCTCCCGGCACACTAGAGTTCTTGGCCAAAAACATTCAGTACTTC. Residues: CSAPGTLEFLAKNIQYF.

The chain has TRBV5-6 and TRBJ2-1; TRBD2 aligns across 8 bases. The V gene end was trimmed by 9 bases and the J gene end by 5 bases; junction bases not matched to a gene: 22. The CDR3 runs 18 residues. Germline-derived CDR1 and CDR2 are SGHDT and YYEEEE. The CDR3: CATRTHAQRETYHNEQFF. CDR3 DNA sequence: TGTGCCACCCGCACTCACGCTCAGCGGGAGACATACCACAATGAGCAGTTCTTC.

The chain recombines TRBV5-4 with TRBJ1-2; D ambiguous. The length of the CDR3 is 15 residues. Trimming stripped 0 bases from V and 0 bases from J, with 9 bases between. Per the germline V gene, CDR1 is SGHNT and CDR2 is YYREEE (reference sequence). CDR3 coding DNA: TGTGCCAGCAGCTTGGACGGCACTACTAACTATGGCTACACCTTC. This codes for CASSLDGTTNYGYTF.

The J gene is TRBJ2-3, the V gene TRBV3-1, with 7 positions matching TRBD2. With V trimmed by 10 bases and J by 0 bases, 16 bases remained unmatched. The CDR3 has 17 residues. Per germline, CDR1 LGHDT and CDR2 YNNKEL (reference sequence). The DNA for the CDR3 is TGTGCCACCACAGCGAGTGGAATAGCGGGCAGCACAGATACGCAGTATTTT. Translating gives CATTASGIAGSTDTQYF.

The chain links TRBV29-1 to TRBJ2-7, with 11 nucleotides matching TRBD1. The CDR3 totals 13 residues. Germline V gene data show CDR1 as SQVTM and CDR2 as ANQGSEA. Trimming cost V 6 bases and J 7 bases; bases outside gene matches: 8. This CDR3 is CSVERDRGNEQYF. As DNA, the CDR3 is TGCAGCGTGGAAAGGGACAGGGGGAATGAGCAGTACTTC.

The chain recombines TRBV5-1 with TRBJ2-3; TRBD2 matches 7 bases. The CDR3 is 15 amino acids. The germline CDR1 and CDR2 sequences are SGHRS and YFSETQ. J lost 6 bases, V lost 4 bases, and 11 bases had no gene match. The CDR3 region is CASSPMAGVGDTQYF. The CDR3 DNA reads as TGCGCCAGCAGCCCAATGGCGGGAGTAGGGGATACGCAGTATTTT.

V usage is TRBV29-1 and J usage is TRBJ2-1, with 7 bases that match TRBD1. The J call may not be correct, given that the DNA end is closer to TRBJ2-7. CDR1 and CDR2 (germline): SQVTM, ANQGSEA. This CDR3 comprises 11 residues. CDR3 protein: CSGRQGNEQYF. CDR3 sequence (DNA): TGCAGCGGACGACAGGGCAATGAGCAGTACTTC.